Listed here is a single T cell receptor beta chain. Antigen specificity is unknown. The data were obtained in a study of CD8+ T cells in alopecia areata. Study-wide context: A 6-month period off drug followed tofacitinib, which lasted 6 to 18 months.

Sequencing used cDNA as its template, made by extracting RNA and reverse transcribing it. Some clones are missing from TCRdb's copy, which holds only in-frame ones; the method was immunoSEQ multiplex PCR. The data contain more than 150,000 clones, about half of them seen just once; the ten biggest clones take up roughly 9.1%. The study, taken as a whole, reports: TCR sharing was clearer in mice than between patients, perhaps partly owing to patient HLA diversity.

Treatment of the sample: oral pan-JAK inhibitor, 5-10 mg twice daily. Germline V lookup: CDR1 SGHDT, CDR2 YYEEEE. V shed 0 bases and J shed 0 bases, with 7 bases lying between them. This CDR3 has 14 residues. The TCR comes from a human donor with alopecia areata. Sequencing was performed on CD8+ T cells sorted from blood, taken around week 52, from a patient treated with tofacitinib. This chain joins TRBV5-6 and TRBJ2-7; tentatively, D is TRBD2 (5 bases). The CDR3, as DNA: TGTGCCAGCAGCTTGGGGCTAGCCTCCTACGAGCAGTACTTC. Amino acid sequence: CASSLGLASYEQYF.